The 24 T cell receptor beta chains given below trace back to one sample, sequenced in a study of tumor-infiltrating lymphocytes in primary liver carcinoma. A primer in the constant region served to generate TCR beta cDNA from 500 to 600 ng of total RNA. Each TCR beta library was derived from three nested multiplex PCR rounds that employed slightly modified ARM-PCR. The first two PCR rounds used TRBV1-TRBV30 forward primers with a C-beta reverse primer, around 10 cycles each. TCRdb called the multiplex PCR reads again in MiXCR, with one record for every CDR3 protein. The data hold a few hundred thousand distinct CDR3 sequences, with about 50% observed a single time. Out of unsorted whole blood came the blood RNA, and germline DNA was extracted as well. Material: peripheral blood. The source of these receptors is a woman aged 25 to 39 with primary liver carcinoma and hepatitis B virus infection.

With respect to this clonotype: A junction boundary mismatches the germline segment, possibly from a read error. The chain combines TRBV11-2 with TRBJ2-7, with TRBD1 identical over 10 bases. Germline CDR1 reads SGHAT; CDR2 reads FQNNGV. This CDR3 has 14 residues. In DNA, the CDR3 is TGTGCCAGCACCTGGGACAGGGGAATCTACGAGCAATACTTC. Its translation: CASTWDRGIYEQYF.

The rearrangement links TRBV7-8 to TRBJ2-1; 7 nucleotides match TRBD2. The CDR3 length is 16 residues. Germline-derived CDR1 and CDR2 are SGHVS and FQNEAQ. Trimming at V came to 4 bases and at J to 6 bases, leaving 12 bases not matched to a gene. The CDR3 sequence is CASSSRVGGTFNEQFF. The CDR3 bases are TGTGCCAGCAGCTCTAGAGTGGGAGGGACCTTCAATGAGCAGTTCTTC.

This clonotype was seen many times. CDR3 sequence (DNA): TGTGCCAGCAGCCAAGAGCAGACCTACAATGAGCAGTTCTTC. The encoded protein is CASSQEQTYNEQFF. The V gene is TRBV4-2, the J gene TRBJ2-1; D not certain. The CDR3 is 14 residues long. Germline values: CDR1 LGHNA, CDR2 YNFKEQ. V was pared by 0 bases and J by 2 bases, with 5 bases between.

A word on this clonotype: The germline gene is not matched at one end of the junction; a read error may be the cause. This chain connects TRBV11-2 to TRBJ2-1, with 10 bases aligning to TRBD2. Germline lookup yields CDR1 SGHAT and CDR2 FQNNGV. This CDR3 contains 15 residues. The CDR3 region is CASSITSGTGNEQFF. CDR3 coding DNA: TGTGCCAGCAGCATAACTAGCGGGACGGGGAATGAGCAATTCTTC.

On this clonotype: Since a much larger clone is just one base distant, this may be a read error. CDR3 loop: CNVVWTYNEQFF. CDR3 DNA sequence: TGCAACGTTGTTTGGACATACAATGAGCAGTTCTTC. This chain joins TRBV29-1 and TRBJ2-1, with TRBD1 as a possible D gene (5 bases). The CDR3 covers 12 residues. Germline CDR1 is SQVTM and CDR2 is ANQGSEA.

This clonotype was counted between two and nine times. The chain employs TRBV7-9 and TRBJ2-6; 7 bases are shared with TRBD1. With 5 bases clipped from V and 1 base from J, the junction kept 5 bases outside the gene matches. This CDR3 comprises 16 residues. Germline assignment: CDR1 SEHNR and CDR2 FQNEAQ (reference sequence). The DNA for the CDR3 is TGTGCCAGCAGCGTAGAGGGGGCTTCTGGGGCCAACGTCCTGACTTTC. It encodes CASSVEGASGANVLTF. Full variable domain (outside the CDR3, taken from reference TRBV7-9 and TRBJ2-6): DTGVSQNPRHKITKRGQNVTFRCDPISEHNRLYWYRQTLGQGPEFLTYFQNEAQLEKSRLLSDRFSAERPKGSFSTLEIQRTEQGDSAMYLCASSVEGASGANVLTFGAGSRLTVL.

This clonotype has more than one count but fewer than ten. CDR3 region: CASSYANSYSGNTIYF. CDR3 sequence (DNA): TGTGCCAGCAGTTACGCCAATAGCTACTCTGGAAACACCATATATTTT. The chain carries TRBV12-3 or TRBV12-4 and TRBJ1-3; D not resolved. Trimming took off 4 bases at V and 0 bases at J, with 13 bases between the two ends. CDR3 size: 16 residues.

CDR3 protein: CASSPGGAGSRGETQYF. The DNA of the CDR3 is TGTGCCAGCAGTCCCGGCGGGGCAGGGTCGCGTGGAGAGACCCAGTACTTC. The rearrangement joins TRBV6-2 or TRBV6-3 to TRBJ2-5, with a tentative D call TRBD2 (6 bases). The V end lost 5 bases, the J end lost 4 bases, and 23 bases lay between the germline ends. Germline assignment: CDR1 MNHEY and CDR2 SVGEGT. The CDR3 contains 17 residues.

This clonotype was observed at least ten times. The chain links TRBV6-5 to TRBJ2-3; no reliable D call. CDR3 size: 13 residues. With 5 bases removed from V and 1 base from J, the gap between germline ends came to 7 bases. Per germline, CDR1 MNHEY and CDR2 SVGAGI. This chain's CDR3 is CASSPYGTDTQYF. The CDR3 DNA is TGTGCCAGCAGTCCCTATGGCACAGATACGCAGTATTTT.

The V call is TRBV6-2 or TRBV6-3, the J call TRBJ2-7, with TRBD1 matching over 9 bases. This CDR3 spans 17 amino acids. The V gene's germline CDR1 is MNHEY and CDR2 SVGEGT. Losses at the gene ends were 0 bases for V and 3 bases for J; bases not matched to a gene: 9. CDR3 coding DNA: TGTGCCAGCAGTTACTCGCCCAGGATGACAGGGGGCTACGAGCAGTACTTC. As protein: CASSYSPRMTGGYEQYF.

This clonotype has at least ten counts. The chain employs TRBV29-1 and TRBJ1-1, with a tentative D call TRBD1 (6 bases). The CDR3 covers 15 residues. CDR1 and CDR2 from the germline V gene are SQVTM and ANQGSEA. V was pared by 7 bases and J by 2 bases, with 20 bases between. In DNA form, the CDR3 reads TGCAGCGCTGAGGTCCTTACAGGGACTAACACTGAAGCTTTCTTT. It is translated as CSAEVLTGTNTEAFF.

Comment on this clonotype: A much larger clone lies a single base off, so this may be a read error. The chain joins TRBV12-3 or TRBV12-4 to TRBJ1-1, with 9 positions matching TRBD1. The CDR3 spans 13 residues. CDR3 region: CASSFTGGTEALF. The CDR3, as DNA: TGTGCCAGCAGTTTTACAGGGGGCACTGAAGCTCTCTTT.

In this sample, this clonotype turned up a few times. V gene TRBV6-5 combines with J gene TRBJ1-2, with 7 bases fitting TRBD1. V was clipped by 2 bases and J by 0 bases; unmatched bases: 6. This CDR3 has 16 residues. The germline V gene encodes CDR1 MNHEY and CDR2 SVGAGI. CDR3 nucleotides: TGTGCCAGCAGTTACAGCGGGACAGTAGCTAACTATGGCTACACCTTC. This codes for CASSYSGTVANYGYTF.

With regard to this clonotype: This may be a read error, as it is one base from a much larger clone. J is TRBJ2-4 and V is TRBV6-2 or TRBV6-3; TRBD2 matches at 9 bases. J was trimmed by 5 bases and V by 1 base; bases with no gene match: 18. There are 20 residues in the CDR3. From germline, CDR1 is MNHEY and CDR2 SVGEGT. The CDR3 DNA reads TGTGCCAGCAGTTACTACATCCCGGGACTAGCAGAGAGGGAGGAAAACATTCAGTACTTC. It codes for CASSYYIPGLAEREENIQYF.

This clonotype was observed once. An end of the junction does not agree with germline; a read error may underlie this. The chain recombines TRBV11-1 with TRBJ2-7; D unresolved. The CDR3 length is 12 residues. Germline values: CDR1 SGHAT, CDR2 FQDESV (reference sequence). CDR3 coding DNA: TGTGCCAGCAGCCCAGCCCGTGGTGAGCTGTACTTC. Amino acids: CASSPARGELYF.

This rearrangement joins TRBV30 to TRBJ2-1, with 7 bases matching TRBD2. The CDR3 contains 14 residues. The junction had 8 bases not matched to a gene; V was cut back by 0 bases and J by 9 bases. Germline V gene sequence: CDR1 GTSNPN, CDR2 SVGIG (reference sequence). CDR3 in amino acids: CAWSVLARGSEQFF. As DNA, the CDR3 is TGTGCCTGGAGTGTACTAGCGAGAGGCAGTGAGCAGTTCTTC.

The rearrangement joins TRBV10-2 to TRBJ1-1, with TRBD1 identical over 8 bases. V trimming: 7 bases; J trimming: 6 bases; junction bases outside the gene matches: 4. Germline V lookup: CDR1 WSHSY, CDR2 SAAADI. There are 12 residues in the CDR3. The DNA for the CDR3 is TGCGCCAGCACGGACAGGGCCGCTGAAGCTTTCTTT. Its protein is CASTDRAAEAFF.

This clonotype was picked up many times. CDR3 residues: CASSVGAGAKNIQYF. Written as DNA, the CDR3 is TGTGCCAGCAGCGTGGGGGCGGGAGCCAAAAACATTCAGTACTTC. This rearrangement joins TRBV11-2 to TRBJ2-4; a possible D gene is TRBD1 (6 bases). The CDR3 has 15 amino acids. V lost 5 bases and J 0 bases, leaving 11 bases between the germline ends. Germline CDR1 SGHAT, CDR2 FQNNGV.

This clonotype was detected a few times. V gene TRBV10-2 combines with J gene TRBJ2-1, with 10 bases aligning to TRBD2. With V trimmed by 3 bases and J by 3 bases, 5 bases remained unmatched. Germline V lookup: CDR1 WSHSY, CDR2 SAAADI. The length of the CDR3 is 16 residues. This chain's CDR3 is CASSDRTSGVYNEQFF. The CDR3 coding sequence is TGCGCCAGCAGTGATCGGACTAGCGGAGTCTACAATGAGCAGTTCTTC.

Comment on this clonotype: A much more abundant neighbour one base away suggests this may be a read error. The chain uses TRBV7-9 and TRBJ2-7; the match to TRBD2 covers 7 bases. The trim removed 6 bases at V and 6 bases at J, leaving 20 bases unmatched. The length of the CDR3 is 17 residues. Germline assignment: CDR1 SEHNR and CDR2 FQNEAQ (reference sequence). CDR3 nucleotides: TGTGCCAGCAGTTTGCTGGAGGCGGGAGAGTTTATCGGCGAGCAGTACTTC. Its translation is CASSLLEAGEFIGEQYF.

With regard to this clonotype: A much larger clone sits a single nucleotide away, making a read error possible. The CDR3 end shows no conserved phenylalanine or tryptophan, and so a read error is likely. The gene calls are TRBV6-1 and TRBJ2-7, with D uncertain. The CDR3 loop spans 12 amino acids. Germline-derived CDR1 and CDR2 are MNHNS and SASEGT. Trimming removed 6 bases from V and 6 bases from J, with 12 bases in between. The CDR3, as DNA: TGTGCCAGCAGGCGTCAGGTTGGCGAGCAGTACTTA. This gives the protein CASRRQVGEQYL.

The chain recombines TRBV4-1 with TRBJ2-7; 10 bases match TRBD2. The CDR3 covers 17 residues. Germline V gives CDR1 MGHRA, CDR2 YSYEKL. The J segment lost 0 bases and the V segment lost 1 base, leaving 6 bases of the junction unmatched. Here the CDR3 reads CASSQGLTSGISYEQYF. In nucleotides, the CDR3 is TGCGCCAGCAGCCAAGGTCTCACTAGCGGGATCTCCTACGAGCAGTACTTC.

This clonotype was found many times. The chain uses TRBV12-5 and TRBJ2-1; no clear D. CDR1 is LGHNT, CDR2 FRNRAP, per germline. There are 13 residues in the CDR3. V was cut by 0 bases and J by 13 bases, with 13 bases left in between. The CDR3 coding sequence is TGTGCTAGTGGTTTGGTACCGAGCCCCACACAGTTCTTC. Its protein product is CASGLVPSPTQFF.

The chain is built from TRBV29-1 and TRBJ1-4; 9 bases are shared with TRBD1. J was trimmed by 14 bases and V by 8 bases; bases with no gene match: 9. Germline loops: CDR1 SQVTM, CDR2 ANQGSEA. There are 11 residues in the CDR3. Written as DNA, the CDR3 is TGCAGCAGCAGGACAGGGGATTATCTGTTTTTT. Its protein is CSSRTGDYLFF.